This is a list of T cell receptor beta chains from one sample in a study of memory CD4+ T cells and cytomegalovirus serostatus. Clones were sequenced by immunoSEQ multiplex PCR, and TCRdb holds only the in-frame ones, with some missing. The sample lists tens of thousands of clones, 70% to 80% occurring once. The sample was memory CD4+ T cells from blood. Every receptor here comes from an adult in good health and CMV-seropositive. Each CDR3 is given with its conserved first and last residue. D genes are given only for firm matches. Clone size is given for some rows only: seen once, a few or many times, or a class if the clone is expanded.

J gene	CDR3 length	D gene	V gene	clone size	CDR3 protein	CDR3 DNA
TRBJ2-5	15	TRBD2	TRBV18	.	CASSPGLAAWQTQYF	TGTGCCAGCTCACCGGGACTAGCGGCGTGGCAGACCCAGTACTTC
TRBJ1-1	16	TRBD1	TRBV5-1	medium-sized	CASSLSGGQGRTEAFF	TGCGCCAGCAGCTTGTCCGGTGGACAGGGACGGACTGAAGCTTTCTTT
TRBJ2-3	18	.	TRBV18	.	CASSPLEGVHPGTDTQYF	TGTGCCAGCTCACCATTGGAGGGTGTGCATCCGGGCACAGATACGCAGTATTTT
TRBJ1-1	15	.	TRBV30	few	CAWRTTGKWSTEAFF	TGTGCCTGGCGAACAACAGGGAAGTGGAGCACTGAAGCTTTCTTT
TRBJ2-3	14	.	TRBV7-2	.	CASSLGGRADTQYF	TGTGCCAGCAGCTTAGGGGGGCGGGCAGATACGCAGTATTTT
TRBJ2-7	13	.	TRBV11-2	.	CASSTRGSYEQYF	TGTGCCAGCAGCACCAGGGGCTCCTACGAGCAGTACTTC
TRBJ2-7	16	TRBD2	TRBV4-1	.	CASSYGAGGTPYEQYF	TGCGCCAGCAGCTATGGGGCGGGGGGGACTCCTTACGAGCAGTACTTC
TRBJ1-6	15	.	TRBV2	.	CASSERRGGNSPLHF	TGTGCCAGCAGTGAAAGGAGAGGGGGTAATTCACCCCTCCACTTT
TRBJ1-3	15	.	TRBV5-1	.	CASSLDGRSGNTIYF	TGCGCCAGCAGCTTGGACGGCAGATCTGGAAACACCATATATTTT
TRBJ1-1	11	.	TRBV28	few	CASIRGHEAFF	TGTGCCAGCATCCGGGGACATGAAGCTTTCTTT
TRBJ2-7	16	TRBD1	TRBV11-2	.	CASSFHGTGVPYEQYF	TGTGCCAGCAGCTTTCACGGGACAGGGGTCCCCTACGAGCAGTACTTC
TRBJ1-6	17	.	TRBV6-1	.	CASSEGGWQVYNSPLHF	TGTGCCAGCAGTGAAGGAGGATGGCAGGTCTATAATTCACCCCTCCACTTT
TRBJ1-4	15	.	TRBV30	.	CAWSVGGPTNEKLFF	TGTGCCTGGAGTGTCGGTGGGCCAACTAATGAAAAACTGTTTTTT
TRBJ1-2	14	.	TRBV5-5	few	CASTDGTDLWGYTF	TGTGCCAGCACCGACGGCACGGATTTGTGGGGCTACACCTTC
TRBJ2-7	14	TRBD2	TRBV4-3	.	CASSPGLAVYEQYF	TGCGCCAGCAGCCCCGGACTAGCCGTCTACGAGCAGTACTTC
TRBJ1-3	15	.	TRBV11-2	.	CASSLGQDSGNTIYF	TGTGCCAGCAGCTTAGGCCAGGACTCTGGAAACACCATATATTTT
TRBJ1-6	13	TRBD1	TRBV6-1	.	CASSGTGNSPLHF	TGTGCCAGCAGTGGGACAGGGAATTCACCCCTCCACTTT
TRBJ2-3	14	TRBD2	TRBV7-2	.	CASRTTSGSDTQYF	TGTGCCAGCAGAACGACTAGCGGCTCAGATACGCAGTATTTT
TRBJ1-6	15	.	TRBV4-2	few	CASSQDRGRSSPLHF	TGTGCCAGCAGCCAAGATAGAGGCAGGAGTTCACCCCTCCACTTT
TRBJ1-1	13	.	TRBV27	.	CASRLTESAEAFF	TGTGCCAGCAGATTGACAGAGTCGGCTGAAGCTTTCTTT
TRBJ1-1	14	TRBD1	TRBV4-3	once	CASSHRTGGAEAFF	TGCGCCAGCAGCCACCGAACAGGGGGGGCTGAAGCTTTCTTT
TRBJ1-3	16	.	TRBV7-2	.	CASSFLRGLGGNTIYF	TGTGCCAGCAGCTTCCTTAGGGGACTGGGTGGAAACACCATATATTTT
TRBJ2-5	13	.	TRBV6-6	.	CASTMRAGETQYF	TGTGCCAGCACCATGCGGGCTGGAGAGACCCAGTACTTC
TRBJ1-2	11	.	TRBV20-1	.	CSARDLRGYTF	TGCAGTGCTAGAGATCTGCGGGGCTACACCTTC
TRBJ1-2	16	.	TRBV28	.	CASSFGSHYTNYGYTF	TGTGCCAGCAGTTTTGGCAGCCACTATACTAACTATGGCTACACCTTC
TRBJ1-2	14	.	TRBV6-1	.	CASRISGQSYGYTF	TGTGCCAGCAGAATTTCGGGACAAAGCTATGGCTACACCTTC
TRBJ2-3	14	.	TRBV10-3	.	CAIKRGEGTDTQYF	TGTGCCATCAAGAGGGGGGAAGGAACAGATACGCAGTATTTT
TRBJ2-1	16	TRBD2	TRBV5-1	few	CASSLRPSGGNNEQFF	TGCGCCAGCAGCTTGAGGCCTAGCGGGGGTAATAATGAGCAGTTCTTC
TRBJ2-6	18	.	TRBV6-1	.	CASSVQDSPRSGANVLTF	TGTGCCAGCAGTGTCCAGGACTCCCCCCGCTCTGGGGCCAACGTCCTGACTTTC
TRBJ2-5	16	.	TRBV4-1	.	CASSLTRGVSGETQYF	TGCGCCAGCAGCCTAACTCGCGGGGTCTCCGGGGAGACCCAGTACTTC
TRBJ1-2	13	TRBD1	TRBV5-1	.	CASKGADFVVYTF	TGCGCCAGCAAGGGGGCAGATTTCGTCGTCTACACCTTC
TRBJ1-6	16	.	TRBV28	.	CASTLNRRAGNSPLHF	TGTGCCAGCACCCTCAATAGGCGGGCTGGGAATTCACCCCTCCACTTT
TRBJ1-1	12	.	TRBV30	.	CAWGTRNTEAFF	TGTGCCTGGGGAACGAGGAACACTGAAGCTTTCTTT
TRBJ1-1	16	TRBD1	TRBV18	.	CASSLSSDRAGTEAFF	TGTGCCAGCTCACTCTCCTCCGACAGGGCGGGCACTGAAGCTTTCTTT
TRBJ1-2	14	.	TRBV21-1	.	CASSKGTANYGYTF	TGTGCCAGCAGCAAAGGGACGGCTAACTATGGCTACACCTTC
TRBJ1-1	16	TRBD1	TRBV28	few	CASSWDRPFMNTEAFF	TGTGCCAGCAGTTGGGACAGACCATTCATGAACACTGAAGCTTTCTTT
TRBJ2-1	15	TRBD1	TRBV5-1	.	CASSLGGQGLNEQFF	TGCGCCAGCAGCTTGGGGGGACAGGGCCTGAATGAGCAGTTCTTC
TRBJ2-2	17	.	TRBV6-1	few	CASSEWTSGGHTGELFF	TGTGCCAGCAGTGAATGGACTTCTGGGGGTCACACCGGGGAGCTGTTTTTT
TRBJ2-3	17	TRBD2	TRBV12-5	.	CASGLGEREGNTDTQYF	TGTGCTAGTGGTTTGGGTGAGCGGGAGGGGAACACAGATACGCAGTATTTT
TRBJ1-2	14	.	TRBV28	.	CASSLRAVDYGYTF	TGTGCCAGCAGTTTAAGGGCAGTCGACTATGGCTACACCTTC
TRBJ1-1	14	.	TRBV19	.	CASSGGPMNTEAFF	TGTGCCAGTAGTGGCGGACCCATGAACACTGAAGCTTTCTTT
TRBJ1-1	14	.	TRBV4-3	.	CASSQVWMNTEAFF	TGCGCCAGCAGCCAAGTTTGGATGAACACTGAAGCTTTCTTT
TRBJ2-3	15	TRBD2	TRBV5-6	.	CASSLGDYLTDTQYF	TGTGCCAGCAGCCTAGGGGACTATTTGACAGATACGCAGTATTTT
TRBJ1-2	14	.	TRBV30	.	CAWIPRWRNYGYTF	TGTGCCTGGATCCCAAGGTGGAGGAACTATGGCTACACCTTC
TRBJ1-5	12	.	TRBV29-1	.	CSARWSNQPQHF	TGCAGCGCTCGATGGAGCAATCAGCCCCAGCATTTT
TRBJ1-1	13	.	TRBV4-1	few	CASRRGANTEAFF	TGCGCCAGCAGAAGGGGGGCGAACACTGAAGCTTTCTTT
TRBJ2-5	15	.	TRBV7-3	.	CASSVNGRGQETQYF	TGTGCCAGCAGCGTTAACGGTCGGGGCCAAGAGACCCAGTACTTC
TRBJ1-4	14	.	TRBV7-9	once	CASSLGGVNEKLFF	TGTGCCAGCAGCTTAGGAGGGGTTAATGAAAAACTGTTTTTT
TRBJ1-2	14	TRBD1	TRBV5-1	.	CASFPGQGKSGYTF	TGCGCCAGTTTTCCGGGACAGGGGAAATCAGGCTACACCTTC
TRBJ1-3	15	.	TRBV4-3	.	CASSQDSRGGNTIYF	TGCGCCAGCAGCCAAGATTCACGGGGCGGAAACACCATATATTTT
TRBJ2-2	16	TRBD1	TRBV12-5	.	CASGRDSPTNTGELFF	TGTGCTAGCGGACGGGACAGCCCTACGAACACCGGGGAGCTGTTTTTT